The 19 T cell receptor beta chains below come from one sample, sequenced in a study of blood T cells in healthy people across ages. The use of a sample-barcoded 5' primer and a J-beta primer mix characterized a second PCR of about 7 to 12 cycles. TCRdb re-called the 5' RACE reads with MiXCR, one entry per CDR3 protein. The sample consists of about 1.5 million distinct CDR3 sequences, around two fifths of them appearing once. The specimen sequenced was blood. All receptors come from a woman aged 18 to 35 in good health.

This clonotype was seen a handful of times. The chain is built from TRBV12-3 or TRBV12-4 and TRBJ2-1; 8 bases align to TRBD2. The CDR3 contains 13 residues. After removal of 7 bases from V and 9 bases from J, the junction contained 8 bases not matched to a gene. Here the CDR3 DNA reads TGTGCCAGCACCGTCGGACTAGCAGCTGAGCAGTTCTTC. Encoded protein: CASTVGLAAEQFF.

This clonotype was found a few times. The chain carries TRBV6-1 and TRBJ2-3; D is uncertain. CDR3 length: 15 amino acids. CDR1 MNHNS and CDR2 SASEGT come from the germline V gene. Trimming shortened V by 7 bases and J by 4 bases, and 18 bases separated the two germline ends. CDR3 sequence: CASTDPGLRADTQYF. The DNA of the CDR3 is TGTGCCAGCACGGACCCGGGCCTAAGGGCAGATACGCAGTATTTT.

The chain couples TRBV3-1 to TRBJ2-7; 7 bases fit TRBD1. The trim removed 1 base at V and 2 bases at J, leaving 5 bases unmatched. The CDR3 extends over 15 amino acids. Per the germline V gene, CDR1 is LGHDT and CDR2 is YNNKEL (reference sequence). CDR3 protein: CASSQASDRAYEQYF. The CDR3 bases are TGTGCCAGCAGCCAAGCCTCCGACAGGGCCTACGAGCAGTACTTC.

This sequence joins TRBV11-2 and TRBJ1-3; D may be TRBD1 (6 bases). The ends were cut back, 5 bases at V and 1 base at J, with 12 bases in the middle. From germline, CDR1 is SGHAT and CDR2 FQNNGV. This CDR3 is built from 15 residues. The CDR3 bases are TGTGCCAGCAGCCACAGAACAGGGTCTGGAAACACCATATATTTT. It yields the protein CASSHRTGSGNTIYF.

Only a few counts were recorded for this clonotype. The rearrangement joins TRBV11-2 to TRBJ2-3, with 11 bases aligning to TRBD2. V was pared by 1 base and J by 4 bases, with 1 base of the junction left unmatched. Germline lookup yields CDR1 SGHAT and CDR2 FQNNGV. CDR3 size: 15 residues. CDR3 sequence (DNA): TGTGCCAGCAGCTTAGTACTAGCGGGGGCAGATACGCAGTATTTT. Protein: CASSLVLAGADTQYF. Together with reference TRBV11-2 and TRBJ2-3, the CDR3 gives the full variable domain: EAGVAQSPRYKIIEKRQSVAFWCNPISGHATLYWYQQILGQGPKLLIQFQNNGVVDDSQLPKDRFSAERLKGVDSTLKIQPAKLEDSAVYLCASSLVLAGADTQYFGPGTRLTVL.

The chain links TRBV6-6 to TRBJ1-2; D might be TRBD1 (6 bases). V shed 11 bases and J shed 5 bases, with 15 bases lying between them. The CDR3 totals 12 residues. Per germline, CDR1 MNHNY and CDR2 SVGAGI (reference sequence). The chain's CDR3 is CAEGGGGYGYTF. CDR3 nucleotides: TGTGCCGAGGGGGGAGGGGGTTATGGCTACACCTTC.

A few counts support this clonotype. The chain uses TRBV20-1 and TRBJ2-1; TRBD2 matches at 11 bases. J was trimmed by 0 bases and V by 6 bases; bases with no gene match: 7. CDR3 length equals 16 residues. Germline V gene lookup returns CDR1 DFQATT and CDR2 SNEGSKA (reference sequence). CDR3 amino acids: CSALGLADSSYNEQFF. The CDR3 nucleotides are TGCAGTGCCCTGGGACTAGCGGATAGCTCCTACAATGAGCAGTTCTTC.

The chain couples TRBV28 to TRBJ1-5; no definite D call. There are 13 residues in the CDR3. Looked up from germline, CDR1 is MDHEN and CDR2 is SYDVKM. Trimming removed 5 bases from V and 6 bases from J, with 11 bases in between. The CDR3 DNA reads TGTGCCAGCAGTCTCCCTGGGCGTCAGCCCCAGCATTTT. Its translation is CASSLPGRQPQHF. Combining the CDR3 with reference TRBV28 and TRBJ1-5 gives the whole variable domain DVKVTQSSRYLVKRTGEKVFLECVQDMDHENMFWYRQDPGLGLRLIYFSYDVKMKEKGDIPEGYSVSREKKERFSLILESASTNQTSMYLCASSLPGRQPQHFGDGTRLSIL.

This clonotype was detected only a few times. The CDR3 sequence is CASSMTGPSTDTQYF. As DNA, the CDR3 is TGTGCCAGCAGTATGACAGGGCCAAGCACAGATACGCAGTATTTT. The V gene is TRBV6-1, the J gene TRBJ2-3; 7 nucleotides match TRBD1. CDR1 is MNHNS, CDR2 SASEGT, per germline. J gave up 0 bases and V 5 bases, and 5 bases lay outside the gene matches. This CDR3 spans 15 amino acids.

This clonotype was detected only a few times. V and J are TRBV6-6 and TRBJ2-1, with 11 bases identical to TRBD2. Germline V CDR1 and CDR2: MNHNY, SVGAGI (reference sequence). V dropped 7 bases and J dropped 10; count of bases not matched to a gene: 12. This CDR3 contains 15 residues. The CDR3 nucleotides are TGTGCCAGCAACATACCGGGACTAGCGGCCTACGAGCAGTTCTTC. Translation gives CASNIPGLAAYEQFF.

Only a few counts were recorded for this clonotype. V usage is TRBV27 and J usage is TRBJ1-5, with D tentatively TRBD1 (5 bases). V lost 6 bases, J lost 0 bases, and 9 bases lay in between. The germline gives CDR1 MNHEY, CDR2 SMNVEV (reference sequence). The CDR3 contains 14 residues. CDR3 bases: TGTGCCAGCAGAAGAGGGGCTAGCAATCAGCCCCAGCATTTT. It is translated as CASRRGASNQPQHF.

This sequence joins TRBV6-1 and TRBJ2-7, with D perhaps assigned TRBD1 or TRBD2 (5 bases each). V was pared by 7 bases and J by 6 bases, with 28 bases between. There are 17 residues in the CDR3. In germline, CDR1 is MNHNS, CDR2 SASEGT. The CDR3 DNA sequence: TGTGCCAGCACCCGGGGTTTTGGGGGTACGGTGGTAGGCGAGCAGTACTTC. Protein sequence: CASTRGFGGTVVGEQYF.

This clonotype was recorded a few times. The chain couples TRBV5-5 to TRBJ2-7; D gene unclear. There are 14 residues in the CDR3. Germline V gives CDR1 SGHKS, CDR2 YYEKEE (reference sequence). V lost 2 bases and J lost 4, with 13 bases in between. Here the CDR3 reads CASSFDWMGYEQYF. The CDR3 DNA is TGTGCCAGCAGCTTTGATTGGATGGGGTACGAGCAGTACTTC.

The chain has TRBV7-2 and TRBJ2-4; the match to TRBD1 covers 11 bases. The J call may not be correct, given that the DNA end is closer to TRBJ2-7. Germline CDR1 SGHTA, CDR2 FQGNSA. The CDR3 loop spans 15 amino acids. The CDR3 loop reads CASSPGQGAGHEQYF. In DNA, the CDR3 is TGTGCCAGCAGCCCCGGACAGGGGGCTGGCCACGAGCAGTACTTC.

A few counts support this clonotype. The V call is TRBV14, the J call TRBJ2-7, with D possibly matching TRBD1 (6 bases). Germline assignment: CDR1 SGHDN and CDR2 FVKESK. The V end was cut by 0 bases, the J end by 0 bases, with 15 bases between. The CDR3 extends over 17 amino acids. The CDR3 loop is CASSQESAYRASYEQYF. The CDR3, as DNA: TGTGCCAGCAGCCAAGAGTCAGCGTACAGGGCCTCCTACGAGCAGTACTTC.

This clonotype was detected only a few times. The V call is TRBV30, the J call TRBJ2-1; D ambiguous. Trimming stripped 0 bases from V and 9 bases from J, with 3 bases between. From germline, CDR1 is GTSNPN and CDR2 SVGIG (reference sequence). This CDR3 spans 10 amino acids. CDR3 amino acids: CAWSVAEQFF. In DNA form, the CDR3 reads TGTGCCTGGAGTGTAGCTGAGCAGTTCTTC.

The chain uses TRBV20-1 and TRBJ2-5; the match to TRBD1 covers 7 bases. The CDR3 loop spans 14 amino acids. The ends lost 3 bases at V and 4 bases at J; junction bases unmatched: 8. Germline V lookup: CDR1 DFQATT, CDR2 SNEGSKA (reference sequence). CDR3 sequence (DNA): TGCAGTGCTAGCCAGGCAGGGGGTCGAGAGACCCAGTACTTC. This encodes CSASQAGGRETQYF.

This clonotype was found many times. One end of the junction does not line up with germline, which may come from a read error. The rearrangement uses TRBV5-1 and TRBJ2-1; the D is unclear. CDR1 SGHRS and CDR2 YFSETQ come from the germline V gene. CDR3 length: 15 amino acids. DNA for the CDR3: TGTGCCAGCAGCTTAGAGGCGAGCTCCTACAATGAGCAGTTCTTC. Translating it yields CASSLEASSYNEQFF.

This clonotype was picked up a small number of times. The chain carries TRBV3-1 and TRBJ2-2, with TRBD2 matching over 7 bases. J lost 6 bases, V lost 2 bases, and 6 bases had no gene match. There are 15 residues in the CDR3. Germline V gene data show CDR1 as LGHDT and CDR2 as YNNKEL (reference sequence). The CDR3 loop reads CASSQRTRVAGELFF. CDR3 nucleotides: TGTGCCAGCAGCCAAAGGACTAGAGTCGCCGGGGAGCTGTTTTTT.